This note documents a single T cell receptor beta chain sequence. As yet, its antigen is unknown. The sample originates from a study of T-cell memory formation after mild COVID-19. Turning to the study itself: TCR clusters were mostly donor specific.

Each CDR3 protein gets one entry after TCRdb re-called the 5' RACE reads with MiXCR. The repertoire has about 470,000 distinct CDR3 sequences, more than 20% of them found once; the top ten carry approximately 12%. Points from the study as a whole: Clones which contracted sat mainly in CM and EM if CD4+, and in EMRA if CD8+.

This CDR3 contains 16 residues. Germline CDR1 DFQATT, CDR2 SNEGSKA (reference sequence). With 6 bases clipped from V and 4 bases from J, the junction kept 15 bases outside the gene matches. J is TRBJ2-5 and V is TRBV20-1, with TRBD1 matching 9 bases. Source material: PBMCs or a T cell subset sorted from them (not recorded which). This TCR came from an adult woman who had mild COVID-19 (a few samples of this study predate the infection). Cell type and time point are not known. In nucleotides, the CDR3 is TGCAGTGCCCGCCGGGACGACAGGGGGGTTCGAGAGACCCAGTACTTC. Amino acid sequence: CSARRDDRGVRETQYF.